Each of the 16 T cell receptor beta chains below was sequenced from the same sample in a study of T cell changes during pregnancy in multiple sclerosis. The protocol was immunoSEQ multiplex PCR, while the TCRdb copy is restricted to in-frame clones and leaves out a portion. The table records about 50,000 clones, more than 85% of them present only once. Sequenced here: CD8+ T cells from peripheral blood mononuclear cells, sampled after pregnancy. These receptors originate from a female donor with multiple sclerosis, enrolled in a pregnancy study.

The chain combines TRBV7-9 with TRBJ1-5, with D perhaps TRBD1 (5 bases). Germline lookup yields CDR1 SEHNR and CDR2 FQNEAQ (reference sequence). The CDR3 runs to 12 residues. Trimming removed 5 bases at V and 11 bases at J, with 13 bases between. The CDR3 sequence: CASSPASGTQHF. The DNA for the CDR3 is TGTGCCAGCAGCCCCGCATCAGGGACCCAGCATTTT.

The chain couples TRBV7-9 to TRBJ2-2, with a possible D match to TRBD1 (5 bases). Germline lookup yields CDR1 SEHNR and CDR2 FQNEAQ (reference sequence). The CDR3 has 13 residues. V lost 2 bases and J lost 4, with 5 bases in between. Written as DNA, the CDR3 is TGTGCCAGCAGCTTACAGGGCACCGGGGAGCTGTTTTTT. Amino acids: CASSLQGTGELFF.

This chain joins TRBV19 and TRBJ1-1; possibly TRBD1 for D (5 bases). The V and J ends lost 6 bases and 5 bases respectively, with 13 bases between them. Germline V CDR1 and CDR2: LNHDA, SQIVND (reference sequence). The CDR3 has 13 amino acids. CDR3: CASRNPGGTEAFF. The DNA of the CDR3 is TGTGCCAGTAGAAATCCCGGGGGGACTGAAGCTTTCTTT.

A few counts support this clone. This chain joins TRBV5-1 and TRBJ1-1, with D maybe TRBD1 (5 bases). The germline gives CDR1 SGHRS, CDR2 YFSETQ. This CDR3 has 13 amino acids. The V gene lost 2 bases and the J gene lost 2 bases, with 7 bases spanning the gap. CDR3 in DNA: TGCGCCAGCAGCTTAACAGGTAACACTGAAGCTTTCTTT. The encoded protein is CASSLTGNTEAFF.

As DNA, the CDR3 is TGTGCCAGCAGTTCCCGGGACAGGGGGCGTTTCGAGCAGTACTTC. Its translation is CASSSRDRGRFEQYF. The chain combines TRBV28 with TRBJ2-7; 12 bases fit TRBD1. Trimming took 4 bases from V and 6 from J; bases not matched to a gene: 7. This CDR3 region has 15 residues. Germline V gene data show CDR1 as MDHEN and CDR2 as SYDVKM.

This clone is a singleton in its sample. CDR3 protein: CASSQGLAGTYNEQFF. CDR3 DNA: TGTGCCAGCAGCCAAGGACTAGCGGGGACCTACAATGAGCAGTTCTTC. The gene calls are TRBV4-2 and TRBJ2-1, with 11 bases matching TRBD2. From germline, CDR1 is LGHNA and CDR2 YNFKEQ. J lost 2 bases, V lost 1 base, and 1 base had no gene match. This CDR3 contains 16 residues.

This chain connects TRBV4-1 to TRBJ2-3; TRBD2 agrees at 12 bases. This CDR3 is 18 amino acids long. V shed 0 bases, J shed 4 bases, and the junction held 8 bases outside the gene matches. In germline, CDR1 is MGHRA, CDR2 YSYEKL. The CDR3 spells CASSQENRLAGGSDTQYF. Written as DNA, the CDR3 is TGCGCCAGCAGCCAAGAGAATAGGCTAGCGGGAGGGTCAGATACGCAGTATTTT.

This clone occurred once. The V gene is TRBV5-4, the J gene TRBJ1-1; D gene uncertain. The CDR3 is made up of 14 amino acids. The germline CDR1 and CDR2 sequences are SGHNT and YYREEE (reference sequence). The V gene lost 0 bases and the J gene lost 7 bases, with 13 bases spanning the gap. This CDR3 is CASSLVGGVDEAFF. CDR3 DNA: TGTGCCAGCAGCTTGGTTGGCGGGGTCGATGAAGCTTTCTTT.

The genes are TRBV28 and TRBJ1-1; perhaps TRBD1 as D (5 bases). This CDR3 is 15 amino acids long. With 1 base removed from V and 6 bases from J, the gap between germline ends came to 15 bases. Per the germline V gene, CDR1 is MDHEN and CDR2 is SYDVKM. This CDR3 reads CASSLYLQAAAEAFF. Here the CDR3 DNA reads TGTGCCAGCAGTTTATATTTACAGGCGGCCGCTGAAGCTTTCTTT.

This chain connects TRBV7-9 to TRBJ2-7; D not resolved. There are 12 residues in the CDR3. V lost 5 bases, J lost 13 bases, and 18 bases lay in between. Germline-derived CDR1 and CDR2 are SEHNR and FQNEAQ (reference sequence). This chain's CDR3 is CASSLPGQVCYF. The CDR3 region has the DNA TGTGCCAGCAGCCTCCCTGGGCAGGTCTGTTACTTC.

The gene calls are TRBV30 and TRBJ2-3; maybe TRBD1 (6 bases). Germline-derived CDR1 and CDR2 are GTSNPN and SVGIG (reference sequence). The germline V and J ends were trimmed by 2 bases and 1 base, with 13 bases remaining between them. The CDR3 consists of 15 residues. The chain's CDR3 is CAWSIIGQRTDTQYF. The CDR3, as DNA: TGTGCCTGGAGTATTATAGGACAGCGCACAGATACGCAGTATTTT.

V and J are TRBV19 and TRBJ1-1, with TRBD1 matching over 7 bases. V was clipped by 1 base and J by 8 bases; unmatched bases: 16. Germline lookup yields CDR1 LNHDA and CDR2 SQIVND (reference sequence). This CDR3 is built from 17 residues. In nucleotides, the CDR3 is TGTGCCAGTAGTATAGCGAGGGGACAGCTAGGTGCACTAGAAGCTTTCTTT. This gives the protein CASSIARGQLGALEAFF. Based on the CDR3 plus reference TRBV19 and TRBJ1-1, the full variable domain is DGGITQSPKYLFRKEGQNVTLSCEQNLNHDAMYWYRQDPGQGLRLIYYSQIVNDFQKGDIAEGYSVSREKKESFPLTVTSAQKNPTAFYLCASSIARGQLGALEAFFGQGTRLTVV.

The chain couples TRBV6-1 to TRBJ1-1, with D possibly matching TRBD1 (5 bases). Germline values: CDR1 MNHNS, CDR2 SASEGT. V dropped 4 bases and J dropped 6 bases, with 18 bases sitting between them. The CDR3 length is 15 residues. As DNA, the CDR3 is TGTGCCAGCAGTGTAGATGCCGGGACTAACGCTGAAGCTTTCTTT. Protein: CASSVDAGTNAEAFF.

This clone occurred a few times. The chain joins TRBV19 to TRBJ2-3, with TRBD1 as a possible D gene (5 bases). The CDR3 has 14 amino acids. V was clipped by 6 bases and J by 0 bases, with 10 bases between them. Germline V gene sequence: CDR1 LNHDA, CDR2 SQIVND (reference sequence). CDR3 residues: CASRQAGSTDTQYF. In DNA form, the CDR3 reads TGTGCCAGTAGGCAGGCAGGGAGCACAGATACGCAGTATTTT.

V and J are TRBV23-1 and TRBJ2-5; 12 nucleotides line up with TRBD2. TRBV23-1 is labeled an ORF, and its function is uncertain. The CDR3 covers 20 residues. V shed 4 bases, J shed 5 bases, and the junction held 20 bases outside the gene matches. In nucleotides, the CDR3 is TGCGCCAGCAGTCTTCCCCCTGTGGGACTAGCGGGCAATCCGGGGGAGACCCAGTACTTC. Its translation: CASSLPPVGLAGNPGETQYF.

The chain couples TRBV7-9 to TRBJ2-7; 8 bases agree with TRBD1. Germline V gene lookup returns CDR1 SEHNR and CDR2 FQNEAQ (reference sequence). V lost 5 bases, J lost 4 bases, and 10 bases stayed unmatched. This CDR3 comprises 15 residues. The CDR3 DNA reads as TGTGCCAGCAGCCTTTCCCAGGGGGCGGCGTACGAGCAGTACTTC. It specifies CASSLSQGAAYEQYF.